Following are 25 T cell receptor beta chains from one sample sequenced in a study of blood T cells in healthy people across ages. Next came a second PCR, run for about 6 to 12 cycles, which used a sample-barcoded 5' primer along with a J-beta primer mix. TCRdb called the 5' RACE reads again in MiXCR, with one record for every CDR3 protein. The sample carries 920,000 or so distinct CDR3 sequences, less than 50% recorded once. Specimen: blood. The receptor source for this set is a woman aged 55-69 years in good health.

The chain links TRBV12-5 to TRBJ2-1; no clear D. The CDR3 is 11 residues long. Germline lookup yields CDR1 LGHNT and CDR2 FRNRAP. V was clipped by 7 bases and J by 4 bases, with 5 bases between them. CDR3 in amino acids: CASAYYNEQFF. The CDR3 region has the DNA TGTGCTAGTGCTTATTACAATGAGCAGTTCTTC.

This rearrangement joins TRBV3-1 to TRBJ2-4, with D perhaps assigned TRBD1 or TRBD2 (5 bases each). Trimming left V 4 bases short and J 10 bases short, with 20 bases between. CDR3 size: 15 residues. Germline CDR1 LGHDT, CDR2 YNNKEL (reference sequence). The CDR3 loop reads CASSPRGAGTGIQYF. As DNA, the CDR3 is TGTGCCAGCAGCCCACGTGGGGCAGGGACGGGGATTCAGTACTTC.

This clonotype was counted a few times. A much more abundant neighbour one base away suggests this may be a read error. The chain joins TRBV16 to TRBJ2-7; no firm D call. CDR3 length equals 11 residues. Trimming left V 2 bases short and J 5 bases short, with 4 bases between. Germline CDR1 is KGHSY and CDR2 is FQNENV. CDR3 region: CASSQTHEQYF. As DNA, the CDR3 is TGTGCCAGCAGCCAAACCCACGAGCAGTACTTC.

This clonotype was seen many times. CDR3 coding DNA: TGTGCCAGCAGTTACGGGGAACAGGGAGGGGGCACAGATACGCAGTATTTT. Translation gives CASSYGEQGGGTDTQYF. The chain couples TRBV6-5 to TRBJ2-3; D perhaps matches TRBD2 (7 bases). V shed 2 bases and J shed 1 base, with 16 bases lying between them. The CDR3 contains 17 residues. Germline CDR1 is MNHEY and CDR2 is SVGAGI.

The V and J genes are TRBV28 and TRBJ2-4, with D unresolved. Germline-derived CDR1 and CDR2 are MDHEN and SYDVKM. The CDR3 is 11 residues long. V was cut by 2 bases and J by 13 bases, with 9 bases left in between. The CDR3 bases are TGTGCCAGCAGTTTACAGTTAACCCAGTACTTC. Protein product: CASSLQLTQYF.

This sequence joins TRBV10-3 and TRBJ2-3; 10 nucleotides align to TRBD2. Unmatched junction bases numbered 6, after V lost 3 bases and J lost 3 bases. The CDR3 has 16 amino acids. Germline CDR1 is ENHRY and CDR2 is SYGVKD. CDR3 region: CAISDLAGGGTDTQYF. The CDR3 bases are TGTGCCATCAGTGATTTAGCGGGAGGAGGGACAGATACGCAGTATTTT.

A remark on this clonotype: A much larger clone sits a single nucleotide away, making a read error possible. The chain links TRBV5-1 to TRBJ2-7; TRBD2 matches 14 bases. The DNA end favors TRBJ2-1, so the J call may be wrong. The CDR3 consists of 17 residues. Germline V gene sequence: CDR1 SGHRS, CDR2 YFSETQ. Here the CDR3 reads CASSPGTSGSQQETQFF. The CDR3 DNA reads TGCGCCAGCAGCCCCGGGACTAGCGGGAGCCAGCAAGAGACCCAGTTCTTC.

In this sample, this clonotype turned up a few times. The chain employs TRBV4-2 and TRBJ2-5, with D uncertain. There are 13 residues in the CDR3. Germline V lookup: CDR1 LGHNA, CDR2 YNFKEQ. V shed 0 bases and J shed 5 bases, with 7 bases lying between them. The CDR3 DNA reads as TGTGCCAGCAGCCAAGAAGTTACTGAGACCCAGTACTTC. This encodes CASSQEVTETQYF.

This clonotype was observed a few times. The rearrangement joins TRBV10-3 to TRBJ2-7; 12 bases are a match to TRBD2. The trim removed 4 bases at V and 6 bases at J, leaving 7 bases unmatched. The V gene's germline CDR1 is ENHRY and CDR2 SYGVKD. The CDR3 is 15 amino acids. This CDR3 reads CAISGGTSGPIEQYF. Here the CDR3 DNA reads TGTGCCATCAGTGGTGGGACTAGCGGGCCGATCGAGCAGTACTTC.

This chain joins TRBV3-1 and TRBJ2-2; TRBD2 is a possible D gene (5 bases). The CDR3 has 13 residues. CDR1 LGHDT and CDR2 YNNKEL come from the germline V gene (reference sequence). The V end lost 2 bases, the J end lost 4 bases, and 5 bases lay between the germline ends. In nucleotides, the CDR3 is TGTGCCAGCAGCCAACGGGGCACCGGGGAGCTGTTTTTT. Amino acid sequence: CASSQRGTGELFF.

This chain links TRBV4-2 with TRBJ1-2; a possible D gene is TRBD1 (5 bases). V was trimmed by 4 bases and J by 7 bases, leaving 10 bases between them. Per the germline V gene, CDR1 is LGHNA and CDR2 is YNFKEQ. This CDR3 has 12 amino acids. The CDR3 spells CASSPGTFGYTF. The DNA for the CDR3 is TGTGCCAGCAGCCCAGGGACGTTTGGCTACACCTTC.

This chain uses TRBV9 with TRBJ2-3; TRBD2 is a possible D gene (5 bases). CDR1 SGDLS and CDR2 YYNGEE come from the germline V gene. The CDR3 loop spans 14 amino acids. Trimming shortened V by 6 bases and J by 0 bases, and 11 bases separated the two germline ends. Here the CDR3 reads CASNRGGSTDTQYF. CDR3 bases: TGTGCCAGCAACCGAGGCGGGAGCACAGATACGCAGTATTTT.

The chain employs TRBV11-2 and TRBJ1-2; D is uncertain. The germline CDR1 and CDR2 sequences are SGHAT and FQNNGV. CDR3 length: 13 residues. Trimming cost V 5 bases and J 3 bases, with 10 bases left between them. The CDR3 DNA is TGTGCCAGCAGCGACTCCACGTACTATGGCTACACCTTC. It encodes CASSDSTYYGYTF.

The chain links TRBV12-3 or TRBV12-4 to TRBJ2-3; TRBD1 aligns across 9 bases. Trimming took 5 bases from V and 6 from J; bases not matched to a gene: 9. This CDR3 is built from 15 residues. CDR3 in DNA: TGTGCCAGCAGTGCCGACAGGGGGGAGTTGGATACGCAGTATTTT. Its protein is CASSADRGELDTQYF.

The V gene is TRBV6-5, the J gene TRBJ2-7; a weak D match, TRBD2 (6 bases). This CDR3 comprises 15 residues. V lost 2 bases and J lost 3, with 14 bases in between. Germline V gene data show CDR1 as MNHEY and CDR2 as SVGAGI. CDR3 residues: CASSYGAQGGYEQYF. The CDR3 DNA reads as TGTGCCAGCAGTTACGGTGCCCAGGGAGGCTACGAGCAGTACTTC.

This clonotype was observed a handful of times. The CDR3 sequence: CSVRVHNNEQFF. The CDR3 DNA reads TGCAGCGTTCGAGTCCATAACAATGAGCAGTTCTTC. This chain links TRBV29-1 with TRBJ2-1; no reliable D call. The V end was cut by 5 bases, the J end by 5 bases, with 10 bases between. The length of the CDR3 is 12 residues. Germline CDR1 and CDR2: SQVTM and ANQGSEA.

The chain couples TRBV20-1 to TRBJ2-7, with 9 bases that match TRBD2. The assigned J gene may be wrong: the sequence end matches TRBJ2-5 better. The CDR3 totals 16 residues. Germline CDR1 reads DFQATT; CDR2 reads SNEGSKA (reference sequence). The CDR3 nucleotides are TGCAGTGCTAGAGATCCGGGTAGCGGGAGAACAAAGACCCAGTACTTC. Encoded protein: CSARDPGSGRTKTQYF.

The gene calls are TRBV5-1 and TRBJ2-7; TRBD1 matches 7 bases. This CDR3 has 14 residues. The germline gives CDR1 SGHRS, CDR2 YFSETQ. V lost 7 bases to trimming and J lost 3 bases; unmatched junction nucleotides: 10. The CDR3 nucleotides are TGCGCCAGCCACCGTGAGGCAGGGGGCTACGAGCAGTACTTC. Protein sequence: CASHREAGGYEQYF.

CDR3 residues: CASSVDAGLSYEQYF. In nucleotides, the CDR3 is TGTGCCAGCAGCGTAGACGCGGGTCTCTCCTACGAGCAGTACTTC. The chain carries TRBV9 and TRBJ2-7; D is possibly TRBD2 (5 bases). The CDR3 runs 15 residues. Germline values: CDR1 SGDLS, CDR2 YYNGEE. The germline V and J ends were trimmed by 0 bases and 0 bases, with 10 bases remaining between them.

The chain carries TRBV3-1 and TRBJ2-1, with 16 bases fitting TRBD2. The CDR3 spans 17 residues. Trimming at V came to 4 bases and at J to 2 bases, leaving 2 bases not matched to a gene. Germline-derived CDR1 and CDR2 are LGHDT and YNNKEL (reference sequence). DNA for the CDR3: TGTGCCAGCAGCCGGGGGACTAGCGGGAGGGCCTACAATGAGCAGTTCTTC. Translating gives CASSRGTSGRAYNEQFF.

This clonotype has a handful of counts. The junction departs from germline at one end; a sequencing error may be responsible. This CDR3 reads CATSGDFYNEQFF. In DNA, the CDR3 is TGTGCCACCAGCGGAGACTTCTACAATGAGCAGTTCTTC. The V and J genes are TRBV15 and TRBJ2-1; D is unclear. This CDR3 spans 13 amino acids. CDR1 LNHNV and CDR2 YYDKDF come from the germline V gene (reference sequence).

This clonotype was seen many times. The V gene is TRBV6-5, the J gene TRBJ2-1; 8 nucleotides agree with TRBD1. Trimming removed 5 bases from V and 9 bases from J; junction bases left unmatched: 12. The CDR3 contains 15 residues. Germline CDR1 and CDR2: MNHEY and SVGAGI. The CDR3 spells CASSRPSTGDSEQFF. In DNA form, the CDR3 reads TGTGCCAGCAGTAGACCCTCGACAGGGGATAGTGAGCAGTTCTTC.

This chain joins TRBV5-6 and TRBJ1-1, with D maybe TRBD1 (6 bases). V was shortened by 2 bases and J by 1 base, with 15 bases between the two germline ends. The V gene's germline CDR1 is SGHDT and CDR2 YYEEEE. The CDR3 loop spans 16 amino acids. The CDR3 bases are TGTGCCAGCAGCTTCTACCGGGGGCGAGGGAACACTGAAGCTTTCTTT. Its translation: CASSFYRGRGNTEAFF.

This clonotype was seen more than once but under ten times. V and J are TRBV20-1 and TRBJ2-5, with D perhaps TRBD1 (6 bases). Looked up from germline, CDR1 is DFQATT and CDR2 is SNEGSKA (reference sequence). V lost 3 bases and J 0 bases, leaving 11 bases between the germline ends. The CDR3 spans 14 residues. CDR3 nucleotide sequence: TGCAGTGCTAGGGGGACACCTTACCAAGAGACCCAGTACTTC. Amino acid sequence: CSARGTPYQETQYF.

This chain uses TRBV20-1 with TRBJ2-1, with 12 bases aligning to TRBD2. Germline V CDR1 and CDR2: DFQATT, SNEGSKA (reference sequence). The CDR3 sequence is 15 residues long. V trimming: 4 bases; J trimming: 4 bases; junction bases outside the gene matches: 5. The CDR3 protein is CSAKPGLAGYNEQFF. The DNA for the CDR3 is TGCAGTGCTAAGCCGGGACTAGCGGGTTACAATGAGCAGTTCTTC.